This TCR beta chain was sequenced for a study of OX40 agonist ivuxolimab in advanced cancers. Overall study: Dose-escalation patients were diagnosed with hepatocellular carcinoma, melanoma, renal cell cancer or head and neck cancer. Earlier treatment with anti-PD-1, anti-PD-L1 or anti-CTLA-4 was permitted, and about 40% had received some. Partial response was recorded in three patients: one hepatocellular carcinoma and two cutaneous melanoma cases.

CDR3 size: 14 residues. Germline CDR1 and CDR2: SGHTA and FQGNSA. Trimming left V 7 bases short and J 4 bases short, with 16 bases between. Clones were read by immunoSEQ multiplex PCR, and TCRdb kept only the in-frame ones, dropping some. The sample yields 85,000 to 100,000 clones, 85% to 95% seen once. This TCR was recovered from an adult with an advanced solid tumor such as melanoma, head and neck, liver or kidney cancer. Source: CD4+ or CD8+ T cells sorted from blood, taken in a trial of the OX40 agonist ivuxolimab. The genes are TRBV7-2 and TRBJ1-1; D remains ambiguous. In DNA, the CDR3 is TGTGCCAGCAACTCAACCGGAACCTCCACTGAAGCTTTCTTT. The encoded protein is CASNSTGTSTEAFF. Supplemented by reference TRBV7-2 and TRBJ1-1, the full variable domain reads GAGVSQSPSNKVTEKGKDVELRCDPISGHTALYWYRQSLGQGLEFLIYFQGNSAPDKSGLPSDRFSAERTGGSVSTLTIQRTQQEDSAVYLCASNSTGTSTEAFFGQGTRLTVV.